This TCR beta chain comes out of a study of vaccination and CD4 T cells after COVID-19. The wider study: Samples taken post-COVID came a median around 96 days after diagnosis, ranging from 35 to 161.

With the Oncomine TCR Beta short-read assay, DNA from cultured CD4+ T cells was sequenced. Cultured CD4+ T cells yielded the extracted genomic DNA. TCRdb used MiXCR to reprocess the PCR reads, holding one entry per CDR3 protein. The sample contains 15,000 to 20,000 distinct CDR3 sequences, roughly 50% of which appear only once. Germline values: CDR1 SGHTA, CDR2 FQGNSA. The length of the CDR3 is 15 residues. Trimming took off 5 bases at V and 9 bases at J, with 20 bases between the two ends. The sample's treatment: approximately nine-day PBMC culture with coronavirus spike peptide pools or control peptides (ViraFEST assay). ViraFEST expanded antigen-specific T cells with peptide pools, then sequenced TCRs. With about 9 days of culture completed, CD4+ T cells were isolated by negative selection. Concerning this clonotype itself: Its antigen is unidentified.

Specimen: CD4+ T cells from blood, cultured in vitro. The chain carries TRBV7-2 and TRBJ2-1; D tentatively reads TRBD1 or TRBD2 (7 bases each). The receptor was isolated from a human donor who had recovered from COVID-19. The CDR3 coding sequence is TGTGCCAGCAGCCCCCGACAGGGAGGGTTGGGTGAGCAGTTCTTC. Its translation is CASSPRQGGLGEQFF. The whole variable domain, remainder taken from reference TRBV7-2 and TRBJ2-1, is GAGVSQSPSNKVTEKGKDVELRCDPISGHTALYWYRQSLGQGLEFLIYFQGNSAPDKSGLPSDRFSAERTGGSVSTLTIQRTQQEDSAVYLCASSPRQGGLGEQFFGPGTRLTVL.